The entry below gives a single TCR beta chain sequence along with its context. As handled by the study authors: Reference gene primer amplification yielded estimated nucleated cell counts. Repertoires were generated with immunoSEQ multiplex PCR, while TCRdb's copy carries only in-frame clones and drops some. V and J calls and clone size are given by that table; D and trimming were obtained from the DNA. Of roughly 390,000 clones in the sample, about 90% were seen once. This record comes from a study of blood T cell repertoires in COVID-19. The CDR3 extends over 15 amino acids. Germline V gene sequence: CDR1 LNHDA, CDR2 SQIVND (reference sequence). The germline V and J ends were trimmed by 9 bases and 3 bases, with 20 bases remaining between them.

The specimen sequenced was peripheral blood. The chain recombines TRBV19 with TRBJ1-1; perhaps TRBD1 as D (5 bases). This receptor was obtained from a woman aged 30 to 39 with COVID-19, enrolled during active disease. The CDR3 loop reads CASIVGGKGYTEAFF. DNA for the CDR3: TGTGCCAGCATCGTCGGGGGGAAGGGGTACACTGAAGCTTTCTTT.